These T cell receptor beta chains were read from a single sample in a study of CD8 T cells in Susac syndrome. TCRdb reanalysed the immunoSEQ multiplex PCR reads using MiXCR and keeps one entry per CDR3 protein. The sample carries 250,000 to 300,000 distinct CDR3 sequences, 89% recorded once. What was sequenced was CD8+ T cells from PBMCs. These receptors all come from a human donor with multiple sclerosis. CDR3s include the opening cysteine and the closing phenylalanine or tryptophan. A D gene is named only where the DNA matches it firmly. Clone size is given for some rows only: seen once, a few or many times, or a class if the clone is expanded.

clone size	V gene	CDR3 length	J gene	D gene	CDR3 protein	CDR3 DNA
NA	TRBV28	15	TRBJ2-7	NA	CASSLQGSGAYEQYF	TGTGCCAGCAGTTTACAGGGGAGCGGGGCCTACGAGCAGTACTTC
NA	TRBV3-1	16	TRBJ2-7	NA	CASTETGSSRSYEQYF	TGTGCCAGCACCGAAACTGGGTCCTCGCGATCCTACGAGCAGTACTTC
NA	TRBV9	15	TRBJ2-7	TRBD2	CASSATIAGDYEQYF	TGTGCCAGCAGCGCTACGATAGCGGGAGACTACGAGCAGTACTTC
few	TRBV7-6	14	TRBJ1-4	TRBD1	CASSPRGLNEKLFF	TGTGCCAGCAGCCCCAGGGGGTTGAATGAAAAACTGTTTTTT
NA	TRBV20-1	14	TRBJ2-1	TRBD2	CSARTGLEHQVQFF	TGCAGTGCTAGGACGGGACTAGAGCATCAGGTGCAGTTCTTC
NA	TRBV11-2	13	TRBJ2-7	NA	CASSLADPNEQYF	TGTGCCAGCAGCTTAGCGGACCCCAACGAGCAGTACTTC
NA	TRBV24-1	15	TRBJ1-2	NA	CATSDFRESAYGYTF	TGTGCCACCAGTGACTTCAGGGAGTCGGCCTATGGCTACACCTTC
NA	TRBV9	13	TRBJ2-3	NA	CASSVSTTDTQYF	TGTGCCAGCAGCGTAAGTACCACAGATACGCAGTATTTT
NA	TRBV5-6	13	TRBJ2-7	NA	CASSLARPYEQYF	TGTGCCAGCAGCTTGGCACGACCCTACGAGCAGTACTTC
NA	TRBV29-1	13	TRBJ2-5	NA	CSVVAQGRKTQYF	TGCAGCGTTGTTGCTCAGGGGAGGAAGACCCAGTACTTC
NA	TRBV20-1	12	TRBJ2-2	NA	CSAGEGTGELFF	TGCAGTGCCGGAGAGGGTACCGGGGAGCTGTTTTTT
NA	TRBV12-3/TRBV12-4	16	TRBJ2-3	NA	CASTLSVDRFMDTQYF	TGTGCCAGCACCCTTTCGGTAGACAGGTTTATGGATACGCAGTATTTT
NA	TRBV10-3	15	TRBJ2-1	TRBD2	CAIGPGTSSYNEQFF	TGTGCCATCGGACCCGGGACTAGCTCCTACAATGAGCAGTTCTTC
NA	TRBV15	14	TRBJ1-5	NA	CATSSGDSNQPQHF	TGTGCCACCAGCAGTGGAGATAGCAATCAGCCCCAGCATTTT
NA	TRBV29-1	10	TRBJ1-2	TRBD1	CSVEWGQSTF	TGCAGCGTTGAATGGGGACAGAGTACCTTC
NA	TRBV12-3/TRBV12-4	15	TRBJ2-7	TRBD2	CASSWGAGEPYEQYF	TGTGCCAGCAGTTGGGGAGCGGGAGAACCCTACGAGCAGTACTTC
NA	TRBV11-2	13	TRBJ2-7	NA	CASTPRMSYEQYF	TGTGCCAGCACCCCGAGGATGTCCTACGAGCAGTACTTC
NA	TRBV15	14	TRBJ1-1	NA	CATSRPRENTEAFF	TGTGCCACCAGCAGACCCAGGGAGAACACTGAAGCTTTCTTT
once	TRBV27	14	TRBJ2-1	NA	CASATRAGYNEQFF	TGTGCCAGTGCGACGCGGGCGGGCTACAATGAGCAGTTCTTC
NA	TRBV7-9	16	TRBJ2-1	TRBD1	CASSARDSAYRHEQFF	TGTGCCAGCAGCGCCAGGGACAGCGCGTATAGGCATGAGCAGTTCTTC
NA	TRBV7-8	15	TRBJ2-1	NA	CASSLVMEGPNEQFF	TGTGCCAGCAGCTTAGTAATGGAGGGCCCCAATGAGCAGTTCTTC
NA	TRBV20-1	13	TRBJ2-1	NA	CSPNRDQNNEQFF	TGCAGCCCTAACCGGGACCAAAACAATGAGCAGTTCTTC
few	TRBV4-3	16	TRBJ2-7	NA	CASSPEAGTGHYEQYF	TGCGCCAGCAGCCCAGAAGCCGGGACTGGGCACTACGAGCAGTACTTC
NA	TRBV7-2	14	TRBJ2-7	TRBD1	CASSVGTGANEQYF	TGTGCCAGCAGCGTCGGGACAGGGGCTAACGAGCAGTACTTC
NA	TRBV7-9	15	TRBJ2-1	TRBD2	CASSLGTGLANEQFF	TGTGCCAGCAGCTTAGGGACGGGACTAGCAAATGAGCAGTTCTTC
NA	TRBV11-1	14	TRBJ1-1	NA	CASTLGGLNTEAFF	TGTGCCAGCACCCTCGGCGGGCTGAACACTGAAGCTTTCTTT
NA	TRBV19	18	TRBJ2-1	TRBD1	CASSDYFIPGQGSHEQFF	TGTGCCAGTAGCGACTACTTTATTCCGGGACAGGGTAGCCATGAGCAGTTCTTC
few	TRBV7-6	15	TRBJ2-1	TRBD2	CASSPQAGGDHEQFF	TGTGCCAGCAGCCCCCAAGCGGGAGGGGACCATGAGCAGTTCTTC
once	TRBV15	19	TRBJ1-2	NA	CATGGFGEGTGHPNYGYTF	TGTGCCACCGGGGGGTTCGGTGAGGGAACGGGACACCCGAACTATGGCTACACCTTC
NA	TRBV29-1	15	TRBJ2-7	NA	CSVDGALEPPYEQYF	TGCAGCGTTGATGGGGCTCTGGAACCCCCCTACGAGCAGTACTTC
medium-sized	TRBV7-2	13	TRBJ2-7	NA	CASSWTRRDEQYF	TGTGCCAGCAGCTGGACGCGGCGAGACGAGCAGTACTTC
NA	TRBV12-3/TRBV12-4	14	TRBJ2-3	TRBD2	CASSPLSGKNTQYF	TGTGCCAGCAGTCCACTTAGCGGGAAAAATACGCAGTATTTT
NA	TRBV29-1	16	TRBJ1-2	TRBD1	CSVDHPGQGGLYGYTF	TGCAGCGTTGACCACCCCGGACAGGGGGGGCTCTATGGCTACACCTTC
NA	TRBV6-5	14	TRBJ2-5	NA	CASSYWGQQETQYF	TGTGCCAGCAGTTACTGGGGGCAGCAAGAGACCCAGTACTTC
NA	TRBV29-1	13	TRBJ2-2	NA	CSVEPPNTGELFF	TGCAGCGTTGAACCCCCGAACACCGGGGAGCTGTTTTTT
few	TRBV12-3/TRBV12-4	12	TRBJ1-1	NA	CASRWGNTEAFF	TGTGCCAGCCGGTGGGGGAACACTGAAGCTTTCTTT
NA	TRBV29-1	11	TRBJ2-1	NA	CSVPKENEQFF	TGCAGCGTCCCGAAGGAGAATGAGCAGTTCTTC
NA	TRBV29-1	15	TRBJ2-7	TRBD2	CSVEGAGVGSYEQYF	TGCAGCGTTGAAGGGGCGGGAGTGGGCTCCTACGAGCAGTACTTC
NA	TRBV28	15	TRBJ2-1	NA	CASSLGQPAYNEQFF	TGTGCCAGCAGTTTAGGTCAGCCGGCGTACAATGAGCAGTTCTTC
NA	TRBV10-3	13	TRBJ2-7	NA	CAISDPPSYEQYF	TGTGCCATCAGTGACCCGCCCTCCTACGAGCAGTACTTC